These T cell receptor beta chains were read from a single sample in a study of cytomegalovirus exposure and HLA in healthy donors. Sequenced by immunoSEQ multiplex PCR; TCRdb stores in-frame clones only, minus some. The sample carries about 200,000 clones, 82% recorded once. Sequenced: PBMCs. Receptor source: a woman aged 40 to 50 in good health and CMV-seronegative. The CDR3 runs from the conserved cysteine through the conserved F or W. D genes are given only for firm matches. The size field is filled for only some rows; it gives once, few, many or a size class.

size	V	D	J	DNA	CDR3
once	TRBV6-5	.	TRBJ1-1	TGTGCCAGCAGCTCTCTCCAGGGGTACACTGAAGCTTTCTTT	CASSSLQGYTEAFF
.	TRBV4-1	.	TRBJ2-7	TGCGCCAGCAGCCAAGATTATGACAGAGACTACGAGCAGTACTTC	CASSQDYDRDYEQYF
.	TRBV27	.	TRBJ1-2	TGTGCCAGCAGTTTCCGGGGGGGAGGCTACACCTTC	CASSFRGGGYTF
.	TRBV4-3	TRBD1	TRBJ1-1	TGCGCCAGCAGCCCCGGGACAGGGGAAGCTTTCTTT	CASSPGTGEAFF
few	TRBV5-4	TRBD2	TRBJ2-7	TGTGCCAGCAGCTTGGCGGGACTAGCGGGAACTCGTGAGCAGTACTTC	CASSLAGLAGTREQYF
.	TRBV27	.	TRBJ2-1	TGTGCCAGCAGGCTGAGACAGCACAATGAGCAGTTCTTC	CASRLRQHNEQFF
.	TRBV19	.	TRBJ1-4	TGTGCCAGTAGTAGACTCCACTCCCCGGGGGAAAAACTGTTTTTT	CASSRLHSPGEKLFF
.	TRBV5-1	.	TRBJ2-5	TGCGCCAGCAGCTTGGGAGGGACTGTTGAGACCCAGTACTTC	CASSLGGTVETQYF
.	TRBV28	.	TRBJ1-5	TGTGCCAGCAGTTTATCAGGACATTGGAGTCAGCCCCAGCATTTT	CASSLSGHWSQPQHF
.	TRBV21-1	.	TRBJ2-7	TGTGCCAGCAGCAAAGAGGAGAAACAGGGGGAGAGAAAAGCCTACGAGCAGTACTTC	CASSKEEKQGERKAYEQYF
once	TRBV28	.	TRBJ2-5	TGTGCCAGCAGCGATCGGGGGGCAGGGGAGACCCAGTACTTC	CASSDRGAGETQYF
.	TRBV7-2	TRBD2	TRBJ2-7	TGTGCCAGCAGCCCGACTAGCGGGAGGATGTACGAGCAGTACTTC	CASSPTSGRMYEQYF
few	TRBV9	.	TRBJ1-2	TGTGCCAGCAGCGTAGGTAGGGATGCCCTTCGGGGGAACTATGGCTACACCTTC	CASSVGRDALRGNYGYTF
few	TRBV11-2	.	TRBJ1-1	TGTGCCAGCAGCTTACACCGCGGTATGAACACTGAAGCTTTCTTT	CASSLHRGMNTEAFF
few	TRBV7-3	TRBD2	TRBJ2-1	TGTGCCAGCAGCTCTGGACTAGCGGGGTTGAGTGAGCAGTTCTTC	CASSSGLAGLSEQFF
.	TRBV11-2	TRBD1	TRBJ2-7	TGTGCCAGCAGCTCCGGACAGGGCGTCTACGAGCAGTACTTC	CASSSGQGVYEQYF